This entry concerns a single TCR beta chain. Its target is unknown. The CDR3 is 13 amino acids. The V gene end was trimmed by 4 bases and the J gene end by 7 bases; junction bases not matched to a gene: 4. CDR1 is LGHNA, CDR2 YSLEER, per germline. Clones were read by immunoSEQ multiplex PCR, and TCRdb kept only the in-frame ones, dropping some. The data show tens of thousands of clones, 60% to 75% seen once. These data originate in a study of a mutant IDH1 vaccine in newly diagnosed glioma. Time point of the sample: week 35, safety follow-up. Each dose delivered 300 ug of mutant IDH1 20-mer peptide subcutaneously with imiquimod.

The sequence was obtained from a man aged 45-65 years with glioma. Specimen: PBMCs, collected from a glioma patient whose treatment included an IDH1 peptide vaccine. This rearrangement joins TRBV4-3 to TRBJ2-1; 7 bases line up with TRBD2. The CDR3 spells CASSRTGGNEQFF. CDR3 coding DNA: TGCGCCAGCAGCCGAACGGGGGGAAATGAGCAGTTCTTC.